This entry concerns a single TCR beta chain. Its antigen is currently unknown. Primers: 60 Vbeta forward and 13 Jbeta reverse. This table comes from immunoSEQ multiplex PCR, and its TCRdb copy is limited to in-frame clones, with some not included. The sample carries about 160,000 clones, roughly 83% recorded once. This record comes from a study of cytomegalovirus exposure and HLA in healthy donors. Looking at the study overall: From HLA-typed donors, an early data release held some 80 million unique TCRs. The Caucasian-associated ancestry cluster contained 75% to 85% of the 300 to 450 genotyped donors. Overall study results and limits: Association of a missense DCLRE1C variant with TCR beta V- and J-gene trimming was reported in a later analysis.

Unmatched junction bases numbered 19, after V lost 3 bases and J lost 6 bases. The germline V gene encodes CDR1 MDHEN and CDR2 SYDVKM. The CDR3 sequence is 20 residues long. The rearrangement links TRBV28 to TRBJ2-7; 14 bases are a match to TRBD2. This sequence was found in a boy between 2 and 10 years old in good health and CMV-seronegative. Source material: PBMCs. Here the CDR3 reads CASSLDGPGRGLAGVSEQYF. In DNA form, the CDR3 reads TGTGCCAGCAGTTTGGACGGTCCGGGCAGGGGACTAGCGGGAGTCTCCGAGCAGTACTTC.